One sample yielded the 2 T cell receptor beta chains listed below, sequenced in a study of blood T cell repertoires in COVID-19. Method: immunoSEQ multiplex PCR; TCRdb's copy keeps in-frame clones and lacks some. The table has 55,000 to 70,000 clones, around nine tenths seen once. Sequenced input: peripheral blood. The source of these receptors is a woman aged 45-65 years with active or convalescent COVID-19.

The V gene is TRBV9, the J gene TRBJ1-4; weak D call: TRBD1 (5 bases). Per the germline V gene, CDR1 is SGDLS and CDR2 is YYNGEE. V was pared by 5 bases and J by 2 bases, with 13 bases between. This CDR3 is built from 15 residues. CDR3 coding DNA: TGTGCCAGCAGACGAAGGGGAACCACTAATGAAAAACTGTTTTTT. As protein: CASRRRGTTNEKLFF.

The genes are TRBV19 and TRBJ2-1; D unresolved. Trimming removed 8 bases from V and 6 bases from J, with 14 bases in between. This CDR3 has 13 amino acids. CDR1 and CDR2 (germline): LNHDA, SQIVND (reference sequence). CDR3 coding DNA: TGTGCCAGTCTGGAGAGAGGTATCAATGAGCAGTTCTTC. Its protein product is CASLERGINEQFF. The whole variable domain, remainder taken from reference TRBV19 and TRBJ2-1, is DGGITQSPKYLFRKEGQNVTLSCEQNLNHDAMYWYRQDPGQGLRLIYYSQIVNDFQKGDIAEGYSVSREKKESFPLTVTSAQKNPTAFYLCASLERGINEQFFGPGTRLTVL.